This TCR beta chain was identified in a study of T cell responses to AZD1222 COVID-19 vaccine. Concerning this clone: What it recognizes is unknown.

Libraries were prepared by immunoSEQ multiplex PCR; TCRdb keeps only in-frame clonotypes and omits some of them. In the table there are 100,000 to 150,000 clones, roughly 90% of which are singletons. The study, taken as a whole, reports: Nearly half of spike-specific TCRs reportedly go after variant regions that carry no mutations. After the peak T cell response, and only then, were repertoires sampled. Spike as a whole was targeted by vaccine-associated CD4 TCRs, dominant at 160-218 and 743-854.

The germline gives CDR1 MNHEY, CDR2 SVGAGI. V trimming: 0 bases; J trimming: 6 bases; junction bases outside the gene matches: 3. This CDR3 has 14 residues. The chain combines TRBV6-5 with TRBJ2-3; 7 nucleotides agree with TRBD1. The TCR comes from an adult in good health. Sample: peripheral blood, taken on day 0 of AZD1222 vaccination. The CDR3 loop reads CASSYSRGWDTQYF. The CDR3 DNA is TGTGCCAGCAGTTACTCCAGGGGGTGGGATACGCAGTATTTT.